This T cell receptor (beta chain) is from a study of response to subunit inactivated influenza vaccine (dated by TCRdb to the late 2010s). About the full investigation: Deep quantitative T cell receptor repertoire profiling was used in the study to track responses to a trivalent subunit inactivated influenza vaccine. Points the paper makes about the study in general: The authors proposed that each seasonal influenza vaccination may bring in only a limited number of new T cells.

Trimming costs V 3 bases and J 7 bases, and their ends lie 9 bases apart. CDR3 length: 12 amino acids, cysteine to phenylalanine. The sequence is cut down to CDR3 DNA, 36 bases in frame from base 1. CDR1 and CDR2 (SQVTM, ANQGSEA) derive from the germline V gene. This clonotype has ten or more counts. What antigen it recognizes has not been identified. No per-base quality is available; no much larger clone lies one base away. The protocol used for the library was RT-PCR. The instrument given in TCRdb is Illumina HiSeq 2500. The raw public reads went through TCRdb reprocessing: fastp at Q25, MiXCR clone calling, in-frame beta chains kept. Every CDR3 protein is listed once, alongside the most common genes and DNA of its rows. This sample has some 800,000 distinct CDR3 sequences in its table, and 21% of those were observed once. Of the sample, roughly 10% is held by the ten largest clones.

The rearrangement combines TRBV29-1 with TRBJ2-2; there is no confident call for the D gene. The sequencing here drew on PBMCs from blood, taken around 5 days after vaccination. This clonotype originated in a man over 45 who received an inactivated influenza vaccine. Donor details come from another sample of the same person, matched by shared clones. The CDR3 region: CSVDLGNGELFF. In nucleotide form, the sequence is TGCAGCGTTGATTTGGGTAACGGGGAGCTGTTTTTT.